The 8 T cell receptor beta chains below all came from one sample that was sequenced in a study of T cells in Graves' hyperthyroidism and ophthalmopathy. Researchers took RNA transcripts and amplified the TCR beta CDR3 regions from them. First-round RT-PCR of the TCR CDR3 relied on the HTBI primer set. From the multiplex PCR reads, TCRdb called clonotypes with MiXCR, one entry per CDR3 protein. The sample consists of about 350,000 distinct CDR3 sequences, 11% to 15% of them appearing once. Sample: blood. The receptor set was obtained from a woman aged 25-40 years with Graves' hyperthyroidism.

V and J are TRBV6-1 and TRBJ1-5; 9 bases align to TRBD1. Germline CDR1 reads MNHNS; CDR2 reads SASEGT. This CDR3 comprises 14 residues. Unmatched junction bases numbered 5, after V lost 5 bases and J lost 6 bases. CDR3 loop: CASSQQGAAQPQHF. The CDR3 nucleotides read TGTGCCAGCAGTCAACAGGGGGCGGCTCAGCCCCAGCATTTT.

This clonotype was observed at least ten times. The CDR3 loop reads CATSRNPGQGNNEQFF. The DNA of the CDR3 is TGTGCCACCAGCAGAAACCCGGGACAGGGGAACAATGAGCAGTTCTTC. This chain connects TRBV15 to TRBJ2-1, with TRBD1 matching over 10 bases. With V trimmed by 2 bases and J by 5 bases, 6 bases remained unmatched. CDR3 length: 16 amino acids. Germline lookup yields CDR1 LNHNV and CDR2 YYDKDF (reference sequence).

This clonotype came up a few times. The rearrangement joins TRBV6-1 to TRBJ2-4, with D maybe TRBD1 (8 bases). The CDR3 length is 18 residues. V was cut by 6 bases and J by 2 bases, with 23 bases left in between. The germline V gene has CDR1 MNHNS and CDR2 SASEGT. The CDR3 region is CASRFPIQGGGSKNIQYF. The CDR3 DNA reads TGTGCCAGCAGGTTCCCAATACAGGGGGGGGGGTCCAAAAACATTCAGTACTTC.

Turning to this clonotype: A much more abundant neighbour one base away suggests this may be a read error. V is TRBV12-3 or TRBV12-4 and J is TRBJ1-2; no reliable D call. This CDR3 contains 13 residues. V lost 9 bases, J lost 7 bases, and 18 bases lay in between. Here the CDR3 reads CASSGSSRFGYTF. CDR3 sequence (DNA): TGTGCCAGTTCCGGGTCATCCAGATTTGGCTACACCTTC.

This clonotype was counted ten times or more. V is TRBV28 and J is TRBJ1-2; D may be TRBD1 (6 bases). Germline V CDR1 and CDR2: MDHEN, SYDVKM. CDR3 length equals 14 residues. CDR3 sequence: CASMEGGEAYGYTF. The CDR3 coding sequence is TGTGCATCGATGGAGGGGGGTGAAGCCTATGGCTACACCTTC.

This clonotype was found many times. The chain has TRBV5-1 and TRBJ2-1; possible D gene TRBD1, 5 bases. CDR1 SGHRS and CDR2 YFSETQ come from the germline V gene. CDR3 length: 12 residues. The V end was cut by 5 bases, the J end by 8 bases, with 11 bases between. The CDR3 loop reads CASRDLGDEQFF. Written as DNA, the CDR3 is TGCGCCAGCAGAGACCTAGGGGATGAGCAGTTCTTC. The variable domain in full, completed from reference TRBV5-1 and TRBJ2-1, reads KAGVTQTPRYLIKTRGQQVTLSCSPISGHRSVSWYQQTPGQGLQFLFEYFSETQRNKGNFPGRFSGRQFSNSRSEMNVSTLELGDSALYLCASRDLGDEQFFGPGTRLTVL.

The V and J genes are TRBV20-1 and TRBJ2-2; 7 bases line up with TRBD2. The V gene's germline CDR1 is DFQATT and CDR2 SNEGSKA (reference sequence). V lost 0 bases and J lost 2; bases outside the gene matches: 6. This CDR3 spans 16 amino acids. The chain's CDR3 is CSARDIPGGNTGELFF. The DNA for the CDR3 is TGCAGTGCTAGAGATATCCCGGGAGGAAACACCGGGGAGCTGTTTTTT.

This clonotype has at least ten counts. The chain joins TRBV13 to TRBJ2-5, with TRBD2 matching 10 bases. The CDR3 totals 15 residues. V shed 2 bases and J 5 bases; nucleotides not matched to a gene: 5. CDR1 and CDR2 from the germline V gene are PRHDT and FYEKMQ (reference sequence). The CDR3: CASSLTLAGAETQYF. CDR3 DNA: TGTGCCAGCAGCTTAACCCTAGCGGGAGCGGAGACCCAGTACTTC.